The rows below give T cell receptor beta chains drawn from one sample of a study of blood T cell repertoires in COVID-19. The data were produced by immunoSEQ multiplex PCR, yet TCRdb's version contains in-frame clones alone and is incomplete. The sample comprises around 160,000 clones, 80% to 90% of which are singletons, and about a tenth rests with the top ten. Sample: peripheral blood. These receptors all come from a woman between 65 and 79 years old with COVID-19, enrolled during active disease. The CDR3 runs from the conserved cysteine through the conserved F or W. A D gene is named only where the DNA matches it firmly. The size field is filled for only some rows; it gives once, few, many or a size class.

length: 13; size: -; D: TRBD2; V: TRBV7-9; J: TRBJ2-3; DNA: TGTGCCAGCAGCTGGACTAGCTCAGATACGCAGTATTTT; CDR3: CASSWTSSDTQYF
length: 14; size: -; D: -; V: TRBV2; J: TRBJ1-1; DNA: TGTGCCAGCACCGTGGGGAGGGTTTACACTGAAGCTTTCTTT; CDR3: CASTVGRVYTEAFF
length: 12; size: -; D: -; V: TRBV30; J: TRBJ2-7; DNA: TGTGCCTGCCATCGGAGGTCCTACGAGCAGTACTTC; CDR3: CACHRRSYEQYF
length: 16; size: -; D: -; V: TRBV3-1/TRBV3-2; J: TRBJ1-6; DNA: TGTGCCAGCAGCCCTTTCGGAGATACCTATAATTCACCCCTCCACTTT; CDR3: CASSPFGDTYNSPLHF
length: 12; size: -; D: -; V: TRBV3-1/TRBV3-2; J: TRBJ2-2; DNA: TGTGCCAGCAGCCTATACACCGGGGAGCTGTTTTTT; CDR3: CASSLYTGELFF
length: 17; size: -; D: TRBD2; V: TRBV4-2; J: TRBJ2-1; DNA: TGTGCCAGCAGCCAAGCGCAGCGGGGGGGCGCGAACAATGAGCAGTTCTTC; CDR3: CASSQAQRGGANNEQFF
length: 15; size: -; D: TRBD1; V: TRBV28; J: TRBJ1-5; DNA: TGTGCCAGCAGTTTCCCCCGACAGGGTACCCAGCCCCAGCATTTT; CDR3: CASSFPRQGTQPQHF
length: 15; size: -; D: TRBD2; V: TRBV29-1; J: TRBJ2-5; DNA: TGCAGCGTCGCCGGAGGGGCGGGGGACCAAGAGACCCAGTACTTC; CDR3: CSVAGGAGDQETQYF
length: 14; size: once; D: -; V: TRBV7-9; J: TRBJ1-2; DNA: TGTGCCAGCAGCTCCCTATTAATAGAGTGGGGCTACACCTTC; CDR3: CASSSLLIEWGYTF
length: 12; size: -; D: TRBD1; V: TRBV19; J: TRBJ2-7; DNA: TGTGCCAGTAGGGGACAGGGCAGCGAGCAGTACTTC; CDR3: CASRGQGSEQYF
length: 17; size: once; D: TRBD1; V: TRBV6-2/TRBV6-3; J: TRBJ2-6; DNA: TGTGCCAGCAGTGACCGGACAGGGGCGTCTGGGGCCAACGTCCTGACTTTC; CDR3: CASSDRTGASGANVLTF
length: 14; size: -; D: -; V: TRBV2; J: TRBJ2-3; DNA: TGTGCCAGCAGCGTCCTACCGAATAAAGATACGCAGTATTTT; CDR3: CASSVLPNKDTQYF
length: 13; size: -; D: TRBD1; V: TRBV30; J: TRBJ1-5; DNA: TGTGCCTGGGGAACAGGGGCCAATCAGCCCCAGCATTTT; CDR3: CAWGTGANQPQHF
length: 15; size: -; D: TRBD1; V: TRBV2; J: TRBJ1-1; DNA: TGTGCCAGCCTGAGGGGACAGGGGGCGAACACTGAAGCTTTCTTT; CDR3: CASLRGQGANTEAFF
length: 14; size: -; D: -; V: TRBV29-1; J: TRBJ1-2; DNA: TGCAGCGTTCAACTTAACTCCGACAGCTATGGCTACACCTTC; CDR3: CSVQLNSDSYGYTF
length: 12; size: -; D: -; V: TRBV5-6; J: TRBJ2-7; DNA: TGTGCCAGCAGCCTTGGAACAGGCGAGCAGTACTTC; CDR3: CASSLGTGEQYF
length: 13; size: few; D: -; V: TRBV2; J: TRBJ1-5; DNA: TGTGCCAGCGGGCCGGATAGCAATCAGCCCCAGCATTTT; CDR3: CASGPDSNQPQHF
length: 16; size: -; D: TRBD1; V: TRBV30; J: TRBJ1-3; DNA: TGTGCCTGGAGTTCTTCAGGGGGCAACTCTGGAAACACCATATATTTT; CDR3: CAWSSSGGNSGNTIYF
length: 13; size: -; D: TRBD1; V: TRBV19; J: TRBJ1-2; DNA: TGTGCCAGTAGGCGGGACAGGGCCTATGGCTACACCTTC; CDR3: CASRRDRAYGYTF
length: 15; size: -; D: TRBD1; V: TRBV15; J: TRBJ1-5; DNA: TGTGCCACCAGCAGGGACTTGACAGGGAATCAGCCCCAGCATTTT; CDR3: CATSRDLTGNQPQHF
length: 18; size: -; D: TRBD1; V: TRBV11-2; J: TRBJ2-2; DNA: TGTGCCAGCAGCTTAGGACACTACAGGGGATCAGGCACCGGGGAGCTGTTTTTT; CDR3: CASSLGHYRGSGTGELFF
length: 16; size: -; D: TRBD2; V: TRBV29-1; J: TRBJ2-3; DNA: TGCAGCGTCCAACTTTCTAGCGGGGGGGTACAGGATACGCAGTATTTT; CDR3: CSVQLSSGGVQDTQYF
length: 15; size: -; D: TRBD1; V: TRBV19; J: TRBJ1-4; DNA: TGTGCCAGTGAAACCAGGGGGTCCCCTAATGAAAAACTGTTTTTT; CDR3: CASETRGSPNEKLFF
length: 12; size: -; D: -; V: TRBV12-3/TRBV12-4; J: TRBJ1-4; DNA: TGTGCCAGCAGCCCCGGAGAGGGAAAACTGTTTTTT; CDR3: CASSPGEGKLFF
length: 15; size: -; D: -; V: TRBV10-3; J: TRBJ2-7; DNA: TGTGCCATCAGTGAGTCGAGCAGGGACAATTACGAGCAGTACTTC; CDR3: CAISESSRDNYEQYF
length: 14; size: -; D: TRBD2; V: TRBV19; J: TRBJ2-5; DNA: TGTGCCAGTAGTACAACCGGGGGGGGAGAGACCCAGTACTTC; CDR3: CASSTTGGGETQYF
length: 15; size: -; D: TRBD2; V: TRBV15; J: TRBJ2-3; DNA: TGTGCCACCAGCAGCGCGGGGGGGCGGGCAGATACGCAGTATTTT; CDR3: CATSSAGGRADTQYF
length: 14; size: -; D: -; V: TRBV6-4; J: TRBJ1-1; DNA: TGTGCCAGCAGTGACTCGAGCAGGGGCACTGAAGCTTTCTTT; CDR3: CASSDSSRGTEAFF
length: 14; size: -; D: -; V: TRBV3-1/TRBV3-2; J: TRBJ1-4; DNA: TGTGCCAGCAGCCAAGCCGGTCCTAATGAAAAACTGTTTTTT; CDR3: CASSQAGPNEKLFF
length: 13; size: -; D: TRBD1; V: TRBV28; J: TRBJ1-2; DNA: TGTGCCAGCAGTTTGACAGGGGACGTTGGCTACACCTTC; CDR3: CASSLTGDVGYTF
length: 16; size: -; D: -; V: TRBV10-1; J: TRBJ1-2; DNA: TGCGCCAGCAGTGAGTCGACGAGGTTGGATAACTATGGCTACACCTTC; CDR3: CASSESTRLDNYGYTF
length: 14; size: -; D: TRBD2; V: TRBV19; J: TRBJ2-7; DNA: TGTGCCAGTAGTATAGGCGGGAGCTCCTACGAGCAGTACTTC; CDR3: CASSIGGSSYEQYF
length: 15; size: -; D: -; V: TRBV5-4; J: TRBJ2-6; DNA: TGTGCCAGCAGTTTTAGGGGATCTGGGGCCAACGTCCTGACTTTC; CDR3: CASSFRGSGANVLTF
length: 11; size: -; D: -; V: TRBV20-1; J: TRBJ2-1; DNA: TGCAGTGCTAGAAACGACTTTTCTCAGTTCTTC; CDR3: CSARNDFSQFF
length: 15; size: -; D: TRBD1; V: TRBV19; J: TRBJ1-5; DNA: TGTGCCAGTAGCGCGAACAGGGGTGGCAATCAGCCCCAGCATTTT; CDR3: CASSANRGGNQPQHF
length: 16; size: -; D: -; V: TRBV5-8; J: TRBJ1-2; DNA: TGTGCCAGCAGCTGGAAAGGGGGGGCCCCCCCTGGGGGCTACACCTTC; CDR3: CASSWKGGAPPGGYTF
length: 17; size: once; D: TRBD2; V: TRBV29-1; J: TRBJ2-7; DNA: TGCAGCGTGGCCGGGACTAGTCTGTCTCTTCCCGGTTACGAGCAGTACTTC; CDR3: CSVAGTSLSLPGYEQYF
length: 16; size: -; D: TRBD2; V: TRBV11-2; J: TRBJ2-3; DNA: TGTGCCAGCAGCTTAGATCCGGGGGGGGCTACAGATACGCAGTATTTT; CDR3: CASSLDPGGATDTQYF
length: 14; size: -; D: -; V: TRBV5-1; J: TRBJ2-5; DNA: TGCGCCAGCAGCTTGGCCTCGTGGGAGCCGACCCAGTACTTC; CDR3: CASSLASWEPTQYF
length: 15; size: once; D: TRBD1; V: TRBV28; J: TRBJ1-4; DNA: TGTGCCAGCAGTTTGTCGACAGGGGGAAATGAAAAACTGTTTTTT; CDR3: CASSLSTGGNEKLFF
length: 12; size: -; D: -; V: TRBV3-1/TRBV3-2; J: TRBJ1-2; DNA: TGTGCCAGCAGCCAAAGGGAGGGTGGCTACACCTTC; CDR3: CASSQREGGYTF
length: 15; size: -; D: -; V: TRBV9; J: TRBJ1-3; DNA: TGTGCCAGCAGCGTAGAGCGGCCCTCTGGAAACACCATATATTTT; CDR3: CASSVERPSGNTIYF
length: 15; size: -; D: -; V: TRBV5-6; J: TRBJ2-1; DNA: TGTGCCAGCAGCTTGGCGTGGGCACTCGGCAATGAGCAGTTCTTC; CDR3: CASSLAWALGNEQFF
length: 14; size: -; D: TRBD1; V: TRBV10-3; J: TRBJ1-1; DNA: TGTGCCATCAGCCAACAGGGGAAGTGGACTGAAGCTTTCTTT; CDR3: CAISQQGKWTEAFF
length: 16; size: once; D: -; V: TRBV28; J: TRBJ1-5; DNA: TGTGCCAGCAGCTCAACCCCTGACACCAGCAATCAGCCCCAGCATTTT; CDR3: CASSSTPDTSNQPQHF